This is a list of T cell receptor beta chains from one sample in a study of T cell repertoires in cytomegalovirus infection. These TCRs are of unknown antigen specificity. TCRdb ran MiXCR on the reads and lists one entry per CDR3 protein. The table lists about 740,000 distinct CDR3 sequences, roughly a third of them singletons. This specimen was cultured PBMCs, taken from culture after CMV antigen stimulation. These receptors were collected from a human donor in good health (CMV status not recorded). Some clones in this sample may be carry-over from other donors' samples. The CDR3 runs from the conserved cysteine through the conserved F or W. A D gene is named only where the DNA matches it firmly.

TRBV5-1	TRBJ2-7	TRBD2	CASRPRGGSSSYEQYF
TRBV7-2	TRBJ2-5	TRBD2	CASSPKAGDGETQYF
TRBV7-2	TRBJ2-1	-	CASSSSGPHNEQFF
TRBV7-2	TRBJ1-5	-	CASSFTYDVYSNQPQHF
TRBV20-1	TRBJ2-2	TRBD2	CSASRLAANTGELFF
TRBV7-9	TRBJ2-2	-	CASSLAEVWNTGELFF
TRBV12-3/TRBV12-4	TRBJ1-2	-	CASQTGGSRYGYTF
TRBV7-2	TRBJ2-1	-	CASSPSTGLAANEQFF
TRBV6-6	TRBJ2-7	-	CASREFGGDEQYF
TRBV6-1	TRBJ1-5	-	CASSEMGDQPQHF
TRBV19	TRBJ2-2	TRBD2	CASSPLAGDLNTGELFF